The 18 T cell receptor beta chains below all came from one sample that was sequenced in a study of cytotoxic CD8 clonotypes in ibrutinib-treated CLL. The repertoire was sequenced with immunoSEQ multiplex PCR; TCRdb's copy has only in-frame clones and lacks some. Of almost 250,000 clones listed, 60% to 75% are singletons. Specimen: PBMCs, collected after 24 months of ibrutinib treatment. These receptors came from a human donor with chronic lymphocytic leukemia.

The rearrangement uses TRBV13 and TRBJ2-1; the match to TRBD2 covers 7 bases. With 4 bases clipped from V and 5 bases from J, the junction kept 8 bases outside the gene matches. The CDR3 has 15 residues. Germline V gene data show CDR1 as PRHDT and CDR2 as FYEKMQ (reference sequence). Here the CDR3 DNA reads TGTGCCAGCAGCTCCCGCGTGGGAGGGAACAATGAGCAGTTCTTC. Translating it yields CASSSRVGGNNEQFF. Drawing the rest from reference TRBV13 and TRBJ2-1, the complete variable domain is AAGVIQSPRHLIKEKRETATLKCYPIPRHDTVYWYQQGPGQDPQFLISFYEKMQSDKGSIPDRFSAQQFSDYHSELNMSSLELGDSALYFCASSSRVGGNNEQFFGPGTRLTVL.

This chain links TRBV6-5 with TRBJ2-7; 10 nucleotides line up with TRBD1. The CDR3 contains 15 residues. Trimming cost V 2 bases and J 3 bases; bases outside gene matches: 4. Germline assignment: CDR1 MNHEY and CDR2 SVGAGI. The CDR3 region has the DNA TGTGCCAGCAGTTACCGGGACAGGGGATTCTACGAGCAGTACTTC. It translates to CASSYRDRGFYEQYF.

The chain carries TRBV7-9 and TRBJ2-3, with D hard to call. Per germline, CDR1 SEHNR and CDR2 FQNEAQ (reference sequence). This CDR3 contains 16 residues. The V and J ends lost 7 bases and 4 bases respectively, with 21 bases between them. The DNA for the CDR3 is TGTGCCAGCAACCTAGTTCCGGGCCTCAGCGCAGATACGCAGTATTTT. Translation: CASNLVPGLSADTQYF.

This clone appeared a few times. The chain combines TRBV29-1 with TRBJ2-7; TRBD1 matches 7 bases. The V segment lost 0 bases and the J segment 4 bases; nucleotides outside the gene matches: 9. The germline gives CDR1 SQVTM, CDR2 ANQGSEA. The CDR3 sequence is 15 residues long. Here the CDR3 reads CSVEDPHRGRYEQYF. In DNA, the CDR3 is TGCAGCGTTGAAGATCCCCACAGGGGACGATACGAGCAGTACTTC.

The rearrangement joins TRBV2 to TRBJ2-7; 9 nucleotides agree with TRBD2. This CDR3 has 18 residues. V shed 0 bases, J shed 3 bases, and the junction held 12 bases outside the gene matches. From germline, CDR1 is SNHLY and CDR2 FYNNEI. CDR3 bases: TGTGCCAGCAGTGAAGCGCTTCAGGGACTAGCAGGGGTCTACGAGCAGTACTTC. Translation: CASSEALQGLAGVYEQYF.

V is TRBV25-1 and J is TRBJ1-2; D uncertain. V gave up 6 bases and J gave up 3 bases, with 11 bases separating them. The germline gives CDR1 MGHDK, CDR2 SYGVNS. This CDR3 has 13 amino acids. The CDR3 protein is CASSAGSDYGYTF. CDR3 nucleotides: TGTGCCAGCAGCGCCGGCAGCGACTATGGCTACACCTTC.

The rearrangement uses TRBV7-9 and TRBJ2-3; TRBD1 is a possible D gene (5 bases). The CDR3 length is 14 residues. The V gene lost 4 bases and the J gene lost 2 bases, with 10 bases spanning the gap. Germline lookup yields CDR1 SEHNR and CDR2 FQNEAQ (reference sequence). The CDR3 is CASSSTGFTDTQYF. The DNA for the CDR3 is TGTGCCAGCAGCTCTACAGGATTCACAGATACGCAGTATTTT.

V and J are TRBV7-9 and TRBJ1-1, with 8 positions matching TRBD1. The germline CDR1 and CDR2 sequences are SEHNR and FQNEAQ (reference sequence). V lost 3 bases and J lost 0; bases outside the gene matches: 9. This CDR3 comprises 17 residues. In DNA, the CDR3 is TGTGCCAGCAGCTTCGAGACAGGGGTTGGCATGAACACTGAAGCTTTCTTT. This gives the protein CASSFETGVGMNTEAFF.

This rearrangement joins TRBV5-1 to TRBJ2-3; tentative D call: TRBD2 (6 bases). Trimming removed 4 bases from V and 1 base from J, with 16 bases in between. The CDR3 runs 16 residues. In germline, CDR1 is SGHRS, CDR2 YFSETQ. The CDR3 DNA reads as TGCGCCAGCAGCGATGGGATAGCGGAACGCACAGATACGCAGTATTTT. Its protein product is CASSDGIAERTDTQYF.

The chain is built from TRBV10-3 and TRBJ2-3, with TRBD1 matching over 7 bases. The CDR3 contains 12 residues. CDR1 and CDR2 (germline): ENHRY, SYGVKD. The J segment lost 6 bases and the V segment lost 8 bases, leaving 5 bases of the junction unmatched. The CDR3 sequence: CAIGDSPDTQYF. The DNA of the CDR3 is TGTGCCATCGGGGACAGCCCGGATACGCAGTATTTT.

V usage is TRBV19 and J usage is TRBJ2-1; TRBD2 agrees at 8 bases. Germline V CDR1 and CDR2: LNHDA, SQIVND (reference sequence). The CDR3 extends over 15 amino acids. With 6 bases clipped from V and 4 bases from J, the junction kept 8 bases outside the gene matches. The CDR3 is CASRFSGNAYNEQFF. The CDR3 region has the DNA TGTGCCAGTAGGTTTAGCGGGAACGCGTACAATGAGCAGTTCTTC.

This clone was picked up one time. The CDR3 DNA sequence: TGTGCCACAGACAGGGAACACTCTGGGGCCAACGTCCTGACTTTC. It codes for CATDREHSGANVLTF. The rearrangement joins TRBV28 to TRBJ2-6; 7 bases map to TRBD1. CDR1 and CDR2 (germline): MDHEN, SYDVKM. V trimming: 10 bases; J trimming: 0 bases; junction bases outside the gene matches: 6. CDR3 length: 15 residues.

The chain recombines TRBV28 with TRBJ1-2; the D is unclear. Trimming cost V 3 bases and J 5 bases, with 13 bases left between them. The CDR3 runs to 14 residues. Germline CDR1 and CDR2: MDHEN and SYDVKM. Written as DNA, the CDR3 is TGTGCCAGCAGTTTTTTTCCGCCGGTTTATGGCTACACCTTC. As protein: CASSFFPPVYGYTF.

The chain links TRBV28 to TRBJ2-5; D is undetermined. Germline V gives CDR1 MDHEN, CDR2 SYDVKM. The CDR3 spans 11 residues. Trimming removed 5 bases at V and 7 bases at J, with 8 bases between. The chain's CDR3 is CASSREGTQYF. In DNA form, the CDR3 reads TGTGCCAGCAGTCGCGAAGGGACCCAGTACTTC.

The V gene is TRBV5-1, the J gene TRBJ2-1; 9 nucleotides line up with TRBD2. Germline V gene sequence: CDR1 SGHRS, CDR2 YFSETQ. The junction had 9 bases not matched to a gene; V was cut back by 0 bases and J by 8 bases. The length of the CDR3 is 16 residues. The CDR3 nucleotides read TGCGCCAGCAGCTTGGGGCTAGCGGGGTCTAGGGATGAGCAGTTCTTC. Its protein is CASSLGLAGSRDEQFF.

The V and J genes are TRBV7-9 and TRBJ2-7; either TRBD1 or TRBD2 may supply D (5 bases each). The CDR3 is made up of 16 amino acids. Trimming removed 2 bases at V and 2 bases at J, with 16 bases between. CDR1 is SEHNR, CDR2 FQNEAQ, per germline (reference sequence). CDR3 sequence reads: CASSLRGGETAYEQYF. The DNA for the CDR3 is TGTGCCAGCAGCTTAAGGGGTGGGGAGACTGCCTACGAGCAGTACTTC.

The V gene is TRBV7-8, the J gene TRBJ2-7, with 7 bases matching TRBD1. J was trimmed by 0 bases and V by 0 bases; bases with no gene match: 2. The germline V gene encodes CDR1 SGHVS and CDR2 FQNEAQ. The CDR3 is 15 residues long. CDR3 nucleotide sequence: TGTGCCAGCAGCTTAGCTACAGGGGCCTCCTACGAGCAGTACTTC. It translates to CASSLATGASYEQYF.

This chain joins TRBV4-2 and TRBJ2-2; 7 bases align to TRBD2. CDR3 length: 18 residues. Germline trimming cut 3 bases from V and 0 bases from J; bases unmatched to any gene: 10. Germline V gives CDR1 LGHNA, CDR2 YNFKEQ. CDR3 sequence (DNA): TGTGCCAGCAGCCACGAGATGGTTGGACTAGCGAACACCGGGGAGCTGTTTTTT. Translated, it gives CASSHEMVGLANTGELFF.